The TCR beta chain described here comes from a study of shared clonotypes between healthy human individuals. As concerns this clone: Its antigen is unidentified.

The CDR3 is 15 residues long. V dropped 8 bases and J dropped 0 bases, with 17 bases sitting between them. Germline values: CDR1 MDHEN, CDR2 SYDVKM. Sequencing was performed with immunoSEQ multiplex PCR; in TCRdb, only in-frame clones are kept and a portion is missing. The sample includes millions of clones, over 85% of them seen just once. Findings and limits, study-wide: On the whole, naive subsets had larger estimated richness than memory subsets had. Sorted-subset sequencing, rarefaction showed, was incomplete despite large depth.

CD45RO-negative cells were positively selected for CCR7, leaving out terminally differentiated effector memory CD45RA+ cells. The chain couples TRBV28 to TRBJ2-7; D might be TRBD1 or TRBD2, each matching 5 bases. Input material: naive CD8+ T cells sorted from blood. The receptor's source is a man aged 18-30 years in good health. The chain's CDR3 is CASGGGREDSYEQYF. CDR3 coding DNA: TGTGCCAGCGGAGGAGGCAGGGAAGACTCCTACGAGCAGTACTTC.